Listed below are T cell receptor beta chains from one sample, sequenced in a study of memory CD4+ T cells and cytomegalovirus serostatus. Produced via immunoSEQ multiplex PCR; TCRdb's table is partial and in-frame only. Of 54,000 or so clones listed, about 81% are singletons. Source material: memory CD4+ T cells from blood. These receptor sequences come from an adult in good health and CMV-seronegative. Both conserved end residues are part of each CDR3. D genes are given only for firm matches. The size field is filled for only some rows; it gives once, few, many or a size class.

clone_size,d_call,j_call,v_call,cdr3_aa,cdr3_nt
-,-,TRBJ1-2,TRBV6-4,CASSDTGRHGYTF,TGTGCCAGCAGTGATACAGGGCGTCATGGCTACACCTTC
-,-,TRBJ1-1,TRBV9,CASSLDQVAEAFF,TGTGCCAGCAGCCTGGACCAAGTGGCTGAAGCTTTCTTT
-,TRBD1,TRBJ2-3,TRBV9,CASSPTGTGFSTDTQYF,TGTGCCAGCAGCCCCACCGGGACAGGGTTTTCGACGGATACGCAGTATTTT
-,-,TRBJ2-2,TRBV18,CASFKKQERNTGELFF,TGTGCCAGCTTTAAGAAACAGGAAAGAAACACCGGGGAGCTGTTTTTT
-,-,TRBJ2-5,TRBV11-2,CASSPNLWERGETQYF,-
-,-,TRBJ2-3,TRBV19,CASSIWGTDTQYF,TGTGCCAGTAGTATATGGGGCACAGATACGCAGTATTTT
-,TRBD1,TRBJ2-3,TRBV7-2,CASSSGTGVIADTQYF,TGTGCCAGCAGCTCCGGGACAGGGGTAATCGCAGATACGCAGTATTTT
-,-,TRBJ2-2,TRBV30,CAWGSAGIGELFF,TGTGCCTGGGGCTCGGCGGGGATCGGGGAGCTGTTTTTT
-,-,TRBJ1-4,TRBV6-1,CASSERQVRGKLFF,TGTGCCAGCAGTGAAAGACAGGTGCGGGGAAAACTGTTTTTT
few,-,TRBJ1-5,TRBV28,CASTPLDAIRGGQPQHF,TGTGCCAGCACCCCTCTGGACGCTATAAGGGGGGGTCAGCCCCAGCATTTT
-,TRBD2,TRBJ2-7,TRBV2,CASSGSSGRGEQYF,TGTGCCAGCAGTGGGTCTAGCGGGAGAGGCGAGCAGTACTTC
-,-,TRBJ2-7,TRBV7-2,CASRSMHEQYF,TGTGCCAGCAGATCCATGCACGAGCAGTACTTC
-,TRBD1,TRBJ1-4,TRBV18,CASSPPTGYSSTTNEKLFF,TGTGCCAGCTCACCACCGACAGGGTATTCGAGTACAACTAATGAAAAACTGTTTTTT
-,TRBD1,TRBJ2-7,TRBV4-1,CASSQLRGGTGTREQYF,TGCGCCAGCAGCCAACTGAGGGGTGGGACAGGGACACGCGAGCAGTACTTC
-,TRBD1,TRBJ2-7,TRBV7-3,CASSFNRGYEQYF,TGTGCCAGCAGCTTCAACAGGGGCTACGAGCAGTACTTC
-,-,TRBJ2-5,TRBV6-1,CASSESSWAGLGETQYF,TGTGCCAGCAGTGAATCGAGTTGGGCAGGATTGGGGGAGACCCAGTACTTC
-,-,TRBJ2-7,TRBV30,CAWSLYTYEQYF,TGTGCCTGGAGTCTTTATACCTACGAGCAGTACTTC
once,-,TRBJ1-2,TRBV7-2,CASSLGAGYTF,TGTGCCAGCAGCTTAGGTGCCGGCTACACCTTC
-,TRBD1,TRBJ2-1,TRBV9,CASSRTGGYNEQFF,TGTGCCAGCTCAAGGACAGGGGGCTACAATGAGCAGTTCTTC
-,TRBD2,TRBJ2-7,TRBV7-8,CASSWTSGSEQYF,TGTGCCAGCAGCTGGACTAGCGGGAGCGAGCAGTACTTC
-,TRBD2,TRBJ2-1,TRBV15,CATSRKGSGSGRSGNEQFF,TGTGCCACCAGCAGAAAAGGATCGGGTAGCGGGAGGTCTGGTAATGAGCAGTTCTTC
-,-,TRBJ1-1,TRBV28,CASSFFRGDTEAFF,TGTGCCAGCAGTTTTTTTAGGGGGGACACTGAAGCTTTCTTT
-,-,TRBJ1-5,TRBV5-6,CASSRTRGDQPQHF,TGTGCCAGCAGTCGTACCCGCGGGGATCAGCCCCAGCATTTT
few,TRBD1,TRBJ2-7,TRBV20-1,CSAQGVREQYF,TGCAGTGCTCAGGGGGTGAGGGAGCAGTACTTC